Below are 21 T cell receptor beta chains sequenced from a single sample in a study of control samples from healthy donors and cancer patients. The table came from immunoSEQ multiplex PCR; TCRdb's copy has only in-frame clones and leaves some out. The sample includes 48,000 or so clones, 85% to 95% of them seen just once. The sequencing sample was made of PBMCs. These receptors were collected from a woman between 45 and 65 years old with head and neck cancer.

The V and J genes are TRBV19 and TRBJ1-1; no clear D gene. CDR1 and CDR2 from the germline V gene are LNHDA and SQIVND (reference sequence). The CDR3 is 12 residues long. Trimming stripped 4 bases from V and 2 bases from J, with 5 bases between. In nucleotides, the CDR3 is TGTGCCAGTAGTAAGGGTAACACTGAAGCTTTCTTT. Its protein is CASSKGNTEAFF.

The chain has TRBV30 and TRBJ1-1; D remains ambiguous. This CDR3 contains 13 residues. Looked up from germline, CDR1 is GTSNPN and CDR2 is SVGIG (reference sequence). V gave up 0 bases and J gave up 3 bases, with 8 bases separating them. CDR3 DNA: TGTGCCTGGAGTGTACGGGCTGACACTGAAGCTTTCTTT. Translated: CAWSVRADTEAFF.

This chain uses TRBV28 with TRBJ2-1, with TRBD2 as a possible D gene (6 bases). The CDR3 is 15 residues long. Trimming took off 2 bases at V and 7 bases at J, with 15 bases between the two ends. Germline assignment: CDR1 MDHEN and CDR2 SYDVKM. The CDR3 DNA is TGTGCCAGCAGTTTAGTGAGACTAGAATCAAATGAGCAGTTCTTC. It encodes CASSLVRLESNEQFF.

The chain employs TRBV28 and TRBJ1-5; a possible D gene is TRBD1 (6 bases). The length of the CDR3 is 13 residues. Per germline, CDR1 MDHEN and CDR2 SYDVKM. Trimming removed 5 bases from V and 4 bases from J, with 9 bases in between. The CDR3 protein is CASSAGQNQPQHF. CDR3 DNA sequence: TGTGCCAGCAGTGCTGGACAGAATCAGCCCCAGCATTTT. Full variable domain (outside the CDR3, taken from reference TRBV28 and TRBJ1-5): DVKVTQSSRYLVKRTGEKVFLECVQDMDHENMFWYRQDPGLGLRLIYFSYDVKMKEKGDIPEGYSVSREKKERFSLILESASTNQTSMYLCASSAGQNQPQHFGDGTRLSIL.

The chain recombines TRBV7-2 with TRBJ1-5; D is unresolved. Trimming removed 3 bases from V and 4 bases from J, with 10 bases in between. The CDR3 extends over 14 amino acids. The germline CDR1 and CDR2 sequences are SGHTA and FQGNSA. CDR3 sequence reads: CASSLVEWNQPQHF. CDR3 DNA: TGTGCCAGCAGCTTGGTTGAGTGGAATCAGCCCCAGCATTTT.

The genes are TRBV7-6 and TRBJ2-1; 8 bases line up with TRBD2. Germline loops: CDR1 SGHVS, CDR2 FNYEAQ. J gave up 5 bases and V 2 bases, and 11 bases lay outside the gene matches. The CDR3 loop spans 17 amino acids. CDR3: CASSLLLGTRKDNEQFF. The DNA for the CDR3 is TGTGCCAGCAGCTTACTCCTCGGGACTAGGAAGGACAATGAGCAGTTCTTC.

By sample share, this clone is medium-sized. The genes are TRBV5-8 and TRBJ1-2; the D gene is possibly TRBD1 (6 bases). Trimming took off 2 bases at V and 7 bases at J, with 15 bases between the two ends. Germline CDR1 SGHTS, CDR2 YDEGEE. This CDR3 has 14 amino acids. Written as DNA, the CDR3 is TGTGCCAGCAGCTTACAGGGACGCCGGAGTGGCTACACCTTC. Its protein is CASSLQGRRSGYTF.

The rearrangement uses TRBV28 and TRBJ1-2; D call uncertain. Per germline, CDR1 MDHEN and CDR2 SYDVKM. The ends were cut back, 6 bases at V and 3 bases at J, with 8 bases in the middle. The CDR3 has 12 amino acids. In DNA form, the CDR3 reads TGTGCCAGCAGCTTGAGAGACTATGGCTACACCTTC. This encodes CASSLRDYGYTF.

This clone was counted a few times. An end of the junction does not agree with germline; a read error may underlie this. The J gene is TRBJ1-3, the V gene TRBV2; D is perhaps TRBD1 (6 bases). Looked up from germline, CDR1 is SNHLY and CDR2 is FYNNEI. There are 14 residues in the CDR3. This chain's CDR3 is CASGDRSSGNTIYF. The DNA for the CDR3 is TGTGCCAGCGGTGACAGGAGCTCTGGAAACACCATATATTTT.

The gene calls are TRBV11-3 and TRBJ1-2; TRBD1 matches at 10 bases. Germline V gene data show CDR1 as SGHNT and CDR2 as YENEEA. V shed 5 bases and J 6 bases; nucleotides not matched to a gene: 6. The CDR3 has 14 residues. The CDR3 region has the DNA TGTGCCAGCAGCACCCGACAGGGGGCGGATGGCTACACCTTC. Translating gives CASSTRQGADGYTF.

The chain carries TRBV19 and TRBJ2-5; 8 nucleotides match TRBD2. The V gene's germline CDR1 is LNHDA and CDR2 SQIVND (reference sequence). V shed 4 bases, J shed 2 bases, and the junction held 12 bases outside the gene matches. The CDR3 runs to 17 residues. Here the CDR3 reads CASSSPRVAGHQETQYF. The CDR3 DNA sequence: TGTGCCAGTAGTAGCCCCCGAGTAGCGGGACATCAAGAGACCCAGTACTTC. Full variable domain (outside the CDR3, taken from reference TRBV19 and TRBJ2-5): DGGITQSPKYLFRKEGQNVTLSCEQNLNHDAMYWYRQDPGQGLRLIYYSQIVNDFQKGDIAEGYSVSREKKESFPLTVTSAQKNPTAFYLCASSSPRVAGHQETQYFGPGTRLLVL.

V is TRBV9 and J is TRBJ2-1; D might be TRBD1 (5 bases). V was cut by 4 bases and J by 2 bases, with 13 bases left in between. Germline-derived CDR1 and CDR2 are SGDLS and YYNGEE. The CDR3 is 15 residues long. The CDR3 reads CASSSRQQPYNEQFF. DNA for the CDR3: TGTGCCAGCAGCTCCCGACAGCAGCCCTACAATGAGCAGTTCTTC.

Worth noting for this clone: At one end the junction does not follow the germline gene, possibly because of a read error. Additional DNA sequences in this sample encode the identical CDR3. CDR3 protein: CAWTVGQRVNTEAFF. The CDR3 DNA is TGTGCCTGGACCGTCGGACAGCGAGTGAACACTGAAGCCTTCTTT. V and J are TRBV30 and TRBJ1-1; D is perhaps TRBD1 (6 bases). The germline gives CDR1 GTSNPN, CDR2 SVGIG (reference sequence). The CDR3 length is 15 residues.

The chain combines TRBV10-1 with TRBJ1-1, with D possibly TRBD1 on 6 matching bases. Germline CDR1 WNHNN, CDR2 SYGVQD (reference sequence). Trimming took off 6 bases at V and 1 base at J, with 9 bases between the two ends. The CDR3 length is 13 residues. Written as DNA, the CDR3 is TGCGCCAGCAGCGTGGACAGGAACACTGAAGCTTTCTTT. It specifies CASSVDRNTEAFF.

The chain couples TRBV5-1 to TRBJ1-2; D unclear. The V end lost 0 bases, the J end lost 4 bases, and 13 bases lay between the germline ends. This CDR3 has 15 residues. Germline lookup yields CDR1 SGHRS and CDR2 YFSETQ. The CDR3 DNA reads as TGCGCCAGCAGCTTGGGTCTGGCTGGCAGCTATGGCTACACCTTC. Translated, it gives CASSLGLAGSYGYTF.

The chain has TRBV7-2 and TRBJ2-3, with TRBD1 matching over 10 bases. The V gene's germline CDR1 is SGHTA and CDR2 FQGNSA. Unmatched junction bases numbered 1, after V lost 0 bases and J lost 4 bases. The CDR3 has 15 amino acids. CDR3 coding DNA: TGTGCCAGCAGCTTAGCGACAGGGGGCCCAGATACGCAGTATTTT. Translating it yields CASSLATGGPDTQYF.

This clone was found once. The gene calls are TRBV7-8 and TRBJ2-4; 9 nucleotides agree with TRBD1. The germline V gene encodes CDR1 SGHVS and CDR2 FQNEAQ. J gave up 7 bases and V 5 bases, and 6 bases lay outside the gene matches. This CDR3 contains 14 residues. The chain's CDR3 is CASSPDRGGNIQYF. In DNA, the CDR3 is TGTGCCAGCAGCCCGGACAGGGGTGGGAACATTCAGTACTTC.

A few counts support this clone. V usage is TRBV11-2 and J usage is TRBJ1-5; D is perhaps TRBD1 (6 bases). Germline assignment: CDR1 SGHAT and CDR2 FQNNGV. Deletions cut 5 bases from V and 5 bases from J, with 10 bases between. This CDR3 contains 13 residues. CDR3 coding DNA: TGTGCCAGCAGCCAGGGGTCCTATCAGCCCCAGCATTTT. Translation gives CASSQGSYQPQHF.

The V and J genes are TRBV28 and TRBJ1-3, with 8 bases lining up with TRBD1. With V trimmed by 2 bases and J by 8 bases, 2 bases remained unmatched. The germline V gene encodes CDR1 MDHEN and CDR2 SYDVKM. The CDR3 runs to 13 residues. In DNA form, the CDR3 reads TGTGCCAGCAGTTTAGGACAGGGTTACACCATATATTTT. Residues: CASSLGQGYTIYF.

J is TRBJ2-3 and V is TRBV24-1, with 7 nucleotides matching TRBD1. CDR3 length equals 14 residues. J lost 5 bases, V lost 3 bases, and 4 bases had no gene match. Germline V gives CDR1 KGHDR, CDR2 SFDVKD. DNA of the CDR3: TGTGCCACCAGTGATCCTACAGGGGAAGATACGCAGTATTTT. This sequence encodes CATSDPTGEDTQYF.

This clone was detected a few times. The V gene is TRBV28, the J gene TRBJ2-7; 11 positions match TRBD2. V trimming: 4 bases; J trimming: 2 bases; junction bases outside the gene matches: 10. There are 17 residues in the CDR3. Per the germline V gene, CDR1 is MDHEN and CDR2 is SYDVKM. CDR3 protein: CASSSIYGSGRAYEQYF. CDR3 DNA: TGTGCCAGCAGTTCCATTTACGGTAGCGGGAGGGCCTACGAGCAGTACTTC.